Following are 12 T cell receptor beta chains from one sample sequenced in a study of blood T cell repertoires in COVID-19. The repertoire was sequenced with immunoSEQ multiplex PCR; TCRdb's copy has only in-frame clones and lacks some. In the table there are some 170,000 clones, around 85% of which are singletons. The sample consisted of peripheral blood. These receptors all stem from a man between 60 and 75 years old with active or convalescent COVID-19.

The chain recombines TRBV6-5 with TRBJ1-5; 9 nucleotides line up with TRBD1. The CDR3 loop spans 15 amino acids. Germline-derived CDR1 and CDR2 are MNHEY and SVGAGI. J lost 1 base, V lost 7 bases, and 5 bases had no gene match. DNA for the CDR3: TGTGCCAGCAACCCCGGGACAGGGAGCAATCAGCCCCAGCATTTT. It specifies CASNPGTGSNQPQHF.

The genes are TRBV4-1 and TRBJ2-7; no clear D gene. Germline V gene sequence: CDR1 MGHRA, CDR2 YSYEKL. The CDR3 is 15 amino acids. Trimming took 1 base from V and 2 from J, leaving 12 bases between them. CDR3 protein: CASSQGGSSTYEQYF. The CDR3 coding sequence is TGCGCCAGCAGCCAAGGAGGCAGCTCTACCTACGAGCAGTACTTC.

The genes are TRBV25-1 and TRBJ1-2; no clear D gene. The CDR3 consists of 14 residues. V was clipped by 1 base and J by 4 bases, with 10 bases between them. CDR1 and CDR2 (germline): MGHDK, SYGVNS. This CDR3 reads CASSESGVGYGYTF. The CDR3, as DNA: TGTGCCAGCAGTGAATCTGGAGTAGGCTATGGCTACACCTTC.

The rearrangement links TRBV10-3 to TRBJ1-5, with TRBD1 identical over 11 bases. V lost 0 bases, J lost 6 bases, and 4 bases stayed unmatched. Germline CDR1 ENHRY, CDR2 SYGVKD. This CDR3 is built from 16 residues. The chain's CDR3 is CAISESGQGAGQPQHF. CDR3 nucleotides: TGTGCCATCAGTGAGTCTGGACAGGGGGCAGGTCAGCCCCAGCATTTT.

The chain couples TRBV2 to TRBJ1-6; maybe TRBD1 (5 bases). CDR3 size: 18 residues. The ends were cut back, 9 bases at V and 0 bases at J, with 21 bases in the middle. Germline values: CDR1 SNHLY, CDR2 FYNNEI. The CDR3 reads CASELLGQTSSYNSPLHF. Written as DNA, the CDR3 is TGTGCCAGTGAGTTACTCGGACAAACGAGCTCCTATAATTCACCCCTCCACTTT.

This chain connects TRBV28 to TRBJ2-3; D not resolved. The V gene's germline CDR1 is MDHEN and CDR2 SYDVKM. The CDR3 covers 12 residues. V lost 1 base and J 6 bases, leaving 5 bases between the germline ends. DNA for the CDR3: TGTGCCAGCAGTTTATCTTCGGATACGCAGTATTTT. Its translation is CASSLSSDTQYF.

Remarks on this clone: Other DNA sequences in this sample translate to the same CDR3. This rearrangement joins TRBV2 to TRBJ1-2, with D possibly matching TRBD1 (6 bases). In germline, CDR1 is SNHLY, CDR2 FYNNEI. Trimming stripped 9 bases from V and 2 bases from J, with 19 bases between. The CDR3 runs to 15 residues. In DNA, the CDR3 is TGTGCCAGGCGTAAGACCGGAACAGGGAACTATGGCTACACCTTC. Translated: CARRKTGTGNYGYTF.

V usage is TRBV6-5 and J usage is TRBJ2-7; 12 bases fit TRBD2. The CDR3 runs to 14 residues. Per the germline V gene, CDR1 is MNHEY and CDR2 is SVGAGI. V lost 4 bases and J lost 3; bases outside the gene matches: 1. In DNA form, the CDR3 reads TGTGCCAGCAGTTTGACTAGCGGGGGCTACGAGCAGTACTTC. This encodes CASSLTSGGYEQYF.

The CDR3, as DNA: TGCGCCAGCAAGGTTCAGGGGGCGACCGGGGAGCTGTTTTTT. Amino acid sequence: CASKVQGATGELFF. The gene calls are TRBV5-1 and TRBJ2-2, with TRBD1 matching 8 bases. Germline CDR1 is SGHRS and CDR2 is YFSETQ. CDR3 size: 14 residues. J was trimmed by 5 bases and V by 6 bases; bases with no gene match: 6.

The chain combines TRBV5-4 with TRBJ2-7; 9 bases fit TRBD2. Germline values: CDR1 SGHNT, CDR2 YYREEE (reference sequence). V lost 0 bases to trimming and J lost 4 bases; unmatched junction nucleotides: 8. This CDR3 is built from 16 residues. For the CDR3, the DNA is TGTGCCAGCAGCTTGGAGTATGGTAGCGGGAGTTACGAGCAGTACTTC. Translated: CASSLEYGSGSYEQYF.

This clone was seen only a few times. This chain uses TRBV2 with TRBJ2-3, with 12 positions matching TRBD2. The CDR3 contains 15 residues. J lost 4 bases, V lost 6 bases, and 5 bases had no gene match. CDR1 SNHLY and CDR2 FYNNEI come from the germline V gene. The CDR3 DNA is TGTGCCAGCAGAGCTACTAGCGGGAGGCCAGATACGCAGTATTTT. Protein product: CASRATSGRPDTQYF.

The chain joins TRBV27 to TRBJ2-3, with 11 bases fitting TRBD2. V trimming: 2 bases; J trimming: 8 bases; junction bases outside the gene matches: 6. Germline V gene sequence: CDR1 MNHEY, CDR2 SMNVEV (reference sequence). The CDR3 contains 15 residues. In DNA, the CDR3 is TGTGCCAGCAGTTTACAACTAGCGGGGGCCTTTACGCAGTATTTT. This encodes CASSLQLAGAFTQYF.